This T cell receptor beta chain is drawn from a study of T-cell reconstitution after alpha-beta-depleted transplantation in children. Unique molecular identifiers were incorporated when the TCRbeta library was constructed. One entry per CDR3 protein, called by TCRdb with MiXCR from the PCR reads. The data show 330,000 or so distinct CDR3 sequences, approximately 10% seen once. CDR1 and CDR2 from the germline V gene are MNHEY and SVGEGT. Trimming at V came to 5 bases and at J to 5 bases, leaving 17 bases not matched to a gene. The CDR3 extends over 17 amino acids. The chain employs TRBV6-2 or TRBV6-3 and TRBJ2-7; 8 bases are a match to TRBD1. This material consisted of PBMCs from the stem cell graft donor, taken from the stem cell graft. The receptor comes from a human donor who donated a stem cell graft to a child with acute lymphoblastic leukemia. The CDR3 DNA is TGTGCCAGCAGTGCCGGACCTTTCTCAGACAGGGGCCACGAGCAGTACTTC. Encoded protein: CASSAGPFSDRGHEQYF.